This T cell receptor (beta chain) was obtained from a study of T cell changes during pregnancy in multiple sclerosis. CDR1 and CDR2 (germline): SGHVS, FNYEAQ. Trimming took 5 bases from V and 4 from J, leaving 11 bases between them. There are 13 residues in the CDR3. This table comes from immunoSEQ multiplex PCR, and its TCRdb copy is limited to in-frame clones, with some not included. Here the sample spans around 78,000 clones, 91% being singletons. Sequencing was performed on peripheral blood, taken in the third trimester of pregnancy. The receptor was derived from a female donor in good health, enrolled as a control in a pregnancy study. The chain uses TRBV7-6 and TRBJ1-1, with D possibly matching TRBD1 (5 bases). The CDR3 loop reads CASSQRGVTEAFF. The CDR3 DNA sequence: TGTGCCAGCAGCCAGCGGGGGGTCACTGAAGCTTTCTTT.